Each of the 19 T cell receptor beta chains below was sequenced from the same sample in a study of T cell responses to AZD1222 COVID-19 vaccine. Measured with immunoSEQ multiplex PCR; TCRdb has only the in-frame clones, and not every one. The table includes hundreds of thousands of clones, more than 85% detected once. The sample in question was peripheral blood, obtained on day 0 of MenACWY control vaccination. Receptors originate from an adult in good health.

The chain links TRBV18 to TRBJ1-1, with TRBD1 as a possible D gene (6 bases). CDR1 and CDR2 (germline): KGHSH, LQKENI. CDR3 size: 13 residues. V was cut by 3 bases and J by 4 bases, with 9 bases left in between. CDR3 DNA: TGTGCCAGCTCACCGGGGGCAGGCACTGAAGCTTTCTTT. This translates into CASSPGAGTEAFF.

The genes are TRBV6-5 and TRBJ1-1; D unclear. In germline, CDR1 is MNHEY, CDR2 SVGAGI. The CDR3 is 15 amino acids. The V end was cut by 5 bases, the J end by 0 bases, with 13 bases between. The CDR3 bases are TGTGCCAGCAGTCCCATTGGAGGGCTGAACACTGAAGCTTTCTTT. Residues: CASSPIGGLNTEAFF.

The rearrangement uses TRBV24-1 and TRBJ2-1; D is possibly TRBD1 (6 bases). CDR1 KGHDR and CDR2 SFDVKD come from the germline V gene. Trimming shortened V by 0 bases and J by 4 bases, and 6 bases separated the two germline ends. This CDR3 is 14 amino acids long. Here the CDR3 reads CATSDLGTYNEQFF. CDR3 nucleotide sequence: TGTGCCACCAGTGATTTGGGGACATACAATGAGCAGTTCTTC.

This clone showed up just once. This chain joins TRBV3-1 (or the pseudogene TRBV3-2) and TRBJ1-1; 8 nucleotides match TRBD1. The CDR3 runs to 16 residues. Losses at the gene ends were 1 base for V and 6 bases for J; bases not matched to a gene: 10. Germline loops: CDR1 LGHDT, CDR2 YNNKEL (reference sequence). The CDR3 sequence is CASSQAGAGGSSEAFF. The CDR3 region has the DNA TGTGCCAGCAGCCAAGCGGGGGCAGGGGGCAGCTCTGAAGCTTTCTTT.

V gene TRBV7-2 combines with J gene TRBJ2-3; 7 bases are shared with TRBD1. The V gene's germline CDR1 is SGHTA and CDR2 FQGNSA. V dropped 4 bases and J dropped 1; count of bases not matched to a gene: 2. The CDR3 has 14 residues. The CDR3 sequence is CASSYGQGTDTQYF. The CDR3 DNA follows: TGTGCCAGCAGCTATGGACAGGGCACAGATACGCAGTATTTT.

J is TRBJ1-2 and V is TRBV5-1; maybe TRBD1 (6 bases). This CDR3 region has 13 residues. Germline lookup yields CDR1 SGHRS and CDR2 YFSETQ. The germline V and J ends were trimmed by 4 bases and 8 bases, with 15 bases remaining between them. The CDR3 nucleotides read TGCGCCAGCAGCGTACCGGGGGCGTGGGGCTACACCTTC. Amino acids: CASSVPGAWGYTF.

The chain uses TRBV6-6 and TRBJ1-6; possibly TRBD1 for D (6 bases). Germline values: CDR1 MNHNY, CDR2 SVGAGI (reference sequence). This CDR3 contains 15 residues. V was shortened by 4 bases and J by 7 bases, with 14 bases between the two germline ends. As DNA, the CDR3 is TGTGCCAGCAGTTCTCCCCGGGGGCTGAATTCACCCCTCCACTTT. Residues: CASSSPRGLNSPLHF.

In its sample, this clone was seen once. The chain recombines TRBV3-1 (or the pseudogene TRBV3-2) with TRBJ1-2; D is undetermined. The CDR3 has 15 amino acids. The V gene's germline CDR1 is LGHDT and CDR2 YNNKEL (reference sequence). V dropped 0 bases and J dropped 4 bases, with 12 bases sitting between them. The CDR3, as DNA: TGTGCCAGCAGCCAAGATTCCCGGAGTTTCTATGGCTACACCTTC. This sequence encodes CASSQDSRSFYGYTF.

The V and J genes are TRBV5-1 and TRBJ1-5, with 8 nucleotides matching TRBD1. This CDR3 contains 14 residues. Germline V gene data show CDR1 as SGHRS and CDR2 as YFSETQ. J gave up 4 bases and V 4 bases, and 4 bases lay outside the gene matches. CDR3 sequence reads: CASSRTGLNQPQHF. CDR3 nucleotides: TGCGCCAGCAGCCGGACAGGGTTAAATCAGCCCCAGCATTTT. Full variable domain (missing parts from reference TRBV5-1 and TRBJ1-5): KAGVTQTPRYLIKTRGQQVTLSCSPISGHRSVSWYQQTPGQGLQFLFEYFSETQRNKGNFPGRFSGRQFSNSRSEMNVSTLELGDSALYLCASSRTGLNQPQHFGDGTRLSIL.

A few counts support this clone. The chain links TRBV28 to TRBJ1-5; 8 bases are shared with TRBD1. There are 14 residues in the CDR3. Germline-derived CDR1 and CDR2 are MDHEN and SYDVKM. V was clipped by 5 bases and J by 6 bases; unmatched bases: 6. The CDR3, as DNA: TGTGCCAGCAGTCAGGGGGCTGATGGTCAGCCCCAGCATTTT. It yields the protein CASSQGADGQPQHF.

Comments on this clone: The junction and the germline gene differ at one end; a read error may be behind it. This chain joins TRBV5-1 and TRBJ1-2; no clear D. Germline V gives CDR1 SGHRS, CDR2 YFSETQ. The CDR3 runs 14 residues. CDR3 loop: CANSLGRVADGYTF. CDR3 DNA sequence: TGCGCCAACAGCTTGGGTAGGGTCGCAGATGGCTACACCTTC.

J is TRBJ2-2 and V is TRBV7-2; D is possibly TRBD2 (6 bases). Trimming stripped 5 bases from V and 0 bases from J, with 10 bases between. The germline CDR1 and CDR2 sequences are SGHTA and FQGNSA. The length of the CDR3 is 15 residues. The CDR3 spells CASSPWGANTGELFF. The CDR3 region has the DNA TGTGCCAGCAGCCCCTGGGGGGCGAACACCGGGGAGCTGTTTTTT.

The V and J genes are TRBV10-3 and TRBJ1-2; D not certain. The CDR3 is made up of 14 amino acids. Germline lookup yields CDR1 ENHRY and CDR2 SYGVKD. Between the trimmed V and J ends, which lost 3 bases and 0 bases, there was a span of 8 bases. The CDR3 region is CAISDLGSNYGYTF. CDR3 coding DNA: TGTGCCATCAGTGACCTTGGGTCTAACTATGGCTACACCTTC.

V is TRBV4-1 and J is TRBJ1-3; D is uncertain. Trimming removed 4 bases at V and 0 bases at J, with 13 bases between. Germline lookup yields CDR1 MGHRA and CDR2 YSYEKL. The CDR3 loop spans 16 amino acids. The DNA for the CDR3 is TGCGCCAGCAGCCGGTTGAGTACTGACTCTGGAAACACCATATATTTT. Amino acid sequence: CASSRLSTDSGNTIYF.

The chain combines TRBV3-1 (or the pseudogene TRBV3-2) with TRBJ1-2; D is unresolved. The ends were cut back, 6 bases at V and 3 bases at J, with 14 bases in the middle. Germline CDR1 and CDR2: LGHDT and YNNKEL (reference sequence). This CDR3 has 14 amino acids. CDR3 DNA sequence: TGTGCCAGCAGGGCCACCACTAGTTACTATGGCTACACCTTC. Residues: CASRATTSYYGYTF.

V and J are TRBV27 and TRBJ1-2; 9 nucleotides agree with TRBD1. Germline loops: CDR1 MNHEY, CDR2 SMNVEV (reference sequence). The CDR3 sequence is 16 residues long. With V trimmed by 4 bases and J by 4 bases, 10 bases remained unmatched. In DNA, the CDR3 is TGTGCCAGCAGTTCGAAACCGGGACAGGGCGTCTATGGCTACACCTTC. Amino acids: CASSSKPGQGVYGYTF.

The chain combines TRBV12-3 or TRBV12-4 with TRBJ2-1; D not resolved. This CDR3 has 12 residues. The germline V and J ends were trimmed by 2 bases and 7 bases, with 6 bases remaining between them. The CDR3 nucleotides are TGTGCCAGCAGTTTATTCGGGAATGAGCAGTTCTTC. This translates into CASSLFGNEQFF.

With regard to this clone: This is likely a read error, given that the CDR3 carries no conserved phenylalanine or tryptophan at its end. The DNA is omitted, as the CDR3 cannot be located on it reliably, and the CDR3 follows TCRdb's listing. V gene TRBV2 combines with J gene TRBJ1-1; no check of the table's D call, TRBD1, against the DNA was made. A total of 12 residues make up the CDR3, ends included. In germline, CDR1 is SNHLY, CDR2 FYNNEI. The CDR3 here is CASREAGQTILG.

The chain carries TRBV15 and TRBJ1-2; TRBD1 might be the D (5 bases). Germline V lookup: CDR1 LNHNV, CDR2 YYDKDF (reference sequence). This CDR3 is 14 amino acids long. V lost 5 bases and J 7 bases, leaving 17 bases between the germline ends. The CDR3 bases are TGTGCCACCAGCCCGACGGGCAGGGAAGGTGGCTACACCTTC. Its translation: CATSPTGREGGYTF.